This TCR beta chain stems from a study of molecular identifiers for immune sequencing clone quantification. The CDR3 length is 17 residues. The J segment lost 0 bases and the V segment lost 5 bases, leaving 9 bases of the junction unmatched. Germline V gene sequence: CDR1 PRHDT, CDR2 FYEKMQ (reference sequence). TCRdb called the PCR reads again in MiXCR, with one record for every CDR3 protein. The repertoire includes under 600,000 distinct CDR3 sequences, roughly a fifth of them detected once, and around 0.84% sits in the top ten. This clonotype was seen many times. The TCR comes from a human donor in good health. Some libraries in this study had Jurkat cell RNA spiked in. Specimen: naive CD8+ T cells from blood, with Jurkat cell RNA spiked in. As to subset: FACS-sorted CD8+CD4-CCR7+CD45RA+ naive T cells. This rearrangement joins TRBV13 to TRBJ2-3, with 9 bases identical to TRBD2. Here the CDR3 reads CASSPRLAGASTDTQYF. Here the CDR3 DNA reads TGTGCCAGCAGCCCCCGGTTAGCGGGAGCCAGCACAGATACGCAGTATTTT. Together with reference TRBV13 and TRBJ2-3, the CDR3 gives the full variable domain: AAGVIQSPRHLIKEKRETATLKCYPIPRHDTVYWYQQGPGQDPQFLISFYEKMQSDKGSIPDRFSAQQFSDYHSELNMSSLELGDSALYFCASSPRLAGASTDTQYFGPGTRLTVL.